Listed here are 25 T cell receptor beta chains from one sample, sequenced in a study of blood T cell repertoires in COVID-19. The protocol was immunoSEQ multiplex PCR, while the TCRdb copy is restricted to in-frame clones and leaves out a portion. The sample contains tens of thousands of clones, around 80% of which appear only once. Sequences were obtained from PBMCs or T cells enriched from blood (not recorded which). The receptors come from a middle-aged woman with acute COVID-19.

This clone appeared a few times. The chain combines TRBV5-6 with TRBJ2-4; 9 bases are shared with TRBD1. The V gene's germline CDR1 is SGHDT and CDR2 YYEEEE. The CDR3 covers 18 residues. The ends lost 4 bases at V and 1 base at J; junction bases unmatched: 12. The CDR3 is CASSVGSGTGWAKNIQYF. The CDR3 DNA sequence: TGTGCCAGCAGCGTCGGCTCCGGGACAGGGTGGGCCAAAAACATTCAGTACTTC.

The CDR3 sequence is CASSQGEFGYGYTF. The CDR3 DNA reads TGTGCCAGCAGCCAGGGGGAATTTGGCTATGGCTACACCTTC. The chain couples TRBV5-5 to TRBJ1-2; 7 bases are shared with TRBD1. Trimming at V came to 4 bases and at J to 4 bases, leaving 7 bases not matched to a gene. Germline V lookup: CDR1 SGHKS, CDR2 YYEKEE (reference sequence). CDR3 length: 14 amino acids. The full variable domain, completed using reference TRBV5-5 and TRBJ1-2, is DAGVTQSPTHLIKTRGQQVTLRCSPISGHKSVSWYQQVLGQGPQFIFQYYEKEERGRGNFPDRFSARQFPNYSSELNVNALLLGDSALYLCASSQGEFGYGYTFGSGTRLTVV.

The chain links TRBV27 to TRBJ2-4, with 7 bases fitting TRBD1. CDR1 MNHEY and CDR2 SMNVEV come from the germline V gene (reference sequence). CDR3 length equals 15 residues. The junction had 14 bases not matched to a gene; V was cut back by 8 bases and J by 7 bases. CDR3 protein: CASRGQLTGDNIQYF. CDR3 coding DNA: TGTGCCAGCCGAGGACAGCTAACAGGGGACAACATTCAGTACTTC.

This rearrangement joins TRBV19 to TRBJ2-1; the match to TRBD1 covers 8 bases. V shed 5 bases and J 4 bases; nucleotides not matched to a gene: 13. The CDR3 contains 17 residues. CDR1 is LNHDA, CDR2 SQIVND, per germline (reference sequence). CDR3 amino acids: CASSPSRDRTSYNEQFF. The DNA for the CDR3 is TGTGCCAGTAGTCCCTCGCGGGACAGGACATCGTACAATGAGCAGTTCTTC.

J is TRBJ1-3 and V is TRBV9; D ambiguous. CDR1 is SGDLS, CDR2 YYNGEE, per germline. V shed 3 bases and J shed 2 bases, with 9 bases lying between them. CDR3 length: 14 residues. CDR3 sequence (DNA): TGTGCCAGCAGCGCAGGTAACGCTGGAAACACCATATATTTT. Protein sequence: CASSAGNAGNTIYF.

This chain links TRBV7-9 with TRBJ1-2, with D perhaps TRBD1 (6 bases). Germline lookup yields CDR1 SEHNR and CDR2 FQNEAQ (reference sequence). This CDR3 comprises 14 residues. V lost 4 bases and J lost 9, with 18 bases in between. This chain's CDR3 is CASSSTMPGARYTF. CDR3 nucleotides: TGTGCCAGCAGCTCGACGATGCCAGGGGCCCGCTACACCTTC.

CDR3: CASSPRTGGHNEQFF. As DNA, the CDR3 is TGTGCCAGCAGCCCACGGACAGGAGGACACAATGAGCAGTTCTTC. The chain links TRBV7-9 to TRBJ2-1; 7 nucleotides align to TRBD1. Trimming cost V 5 bases and J 5 bases; bases outside gene matches: 9. This CDR3 comprises 15 residues. Per the germline V gene, CDR1 is SEHNR and CDR2 is FQNEAQ (reference sequence).

The chain combines TRBV12-3 or TRBV12-4 with TRBJ1-2; D ambiguous. The CDR3 consists of 13 residues. Trimming removed 6 bases from V and 8 bases from J, with 16 bases in between. The CDR3 spells CASRAGAEGGYTF. Here the CDR3 DNA reads TGTGCCAGCAGGGCGGGCGCGGAGGGCGGCTACACCTTC.

The chain has TRBV9 and TRBJ2-2; TRBD2 matches at 7 bases. CDR1 and CDR2 (germline): SGDLS, YYNGEE. The CDR3 loop spans 17 amino acids. Germline trimming cut 3 bases from V and 1 base from J; bases unmatched to any gene: 9. Written as DNA, the CDR3 is TGTGCCAGCAGCGCCGCCCTGGGAGGGAGGAACACCGGGGAGCTGTTTTTT. Protein: CASSAALGGRNTGELFF. Combining the CDR3 with reference TRBV9 and TRBJ2-2 gives the whole variable domain DSGVTQTPKHLITATGQRVTLRCSPRSGDLSVYWYQQSLDQGLQFLIQYYNGEERAKGNILERFSAQQFPDLHSELNLSSLELGDSALYFCASSAALGGRNTGELFFGEGSRLTVL.

The chain employs TRBV5-4 and TRBJ1-1; a weak D match, TRBD1 (5 bases). Trimming stripped 1 base from V and 6 bases from J, with 19 bases between. Germline loops: CDR1 SGHNT, CDR2 YYREEE (reference sequence). The CDR3 consists of 16 residues. Here the CDR3 reads CASSLRAGWGSAEAFF. The CDR3 DNA is TGTGCCAGCAGCTTGAGGGCAGGGTGGGGTTCCGCTGAAGCTTTCTTT.

The chain couples TRBV2 to TRBJ2-3, with no clear D. CDR1 SNHLY and CDR2 FYNNEI come from the germline V gene. V dropped 6 bases and J dropped 2 bases, with 12 bases sitting between them. The CDR3 is 14 residues long. The CDR3 region has the DNA TGTGCCAGCAGGGTAGAACTTACCACAGATACGCAGTATTTT. Protein sequence: CASRVELTTDTQYF.

The chain joins TRBV27 to TRBJ1-6, with a possible D match to TRBD1 (5 bases). Germline V gene data show CDR1 as MNHEY and CDR2 as SMNVEV (reference sequence). The CDR3 loop spans 15 amino acids. Trimming took 2 bases from V and 9 from J, leaving 14 bases between them. This CDR3 reads CASSLTQGLGSPLHF. The CDR3 nucleotides are TGTGCCAGCAGTTTAACTCAGGGTTTGGGTTCACCCCTCCACTTT.

The chain recombines TRBV27 with TRBJ2-1, with 14 bases aligning to TRBD2. Germline V gives CDR1 MNHEY, CDR2 SMNVEV (reference sequence). The CDR3 has 15 amino acids. The V gene end was trimmed by 2 bases and the J gene end by 12 bases; junction bases not matched to a gene: 6. In DNA form, the CDR3 reads TGTGCCAGCAGTTTAGGGACTAGCGGGAGCGATCGGCAGTTCTTC. This encodes CASSLGTSGSDRQFF.

The chain couples TRBV12-3 or TRBV12-4 to TRBJ2-7; D is possibly TRBD2 (6 bases). The CDR3 length is 13 residues. Trimming removed 0 bases at V and 4 bases at J, with 7 bases between. CDR3 nucleotides: TGTGCCAGCAGTTTAGCGCGGGGATACGAGCAGTACGTC. This translates into CASSLARGYEQYV.

V is TRBV3-1 (or the pseudogene TRBV3-2) and J is TRBJ2-1; D perhaps matches TRBD1 (6 bases). This CDR3 spans 15 amino acids. The V and J ends lost 6 bases and 3 bases respectively, with 15 bases between them. Germline CDR1 reads LGHDT; CDR2 reads YNNKEL (reference sequence). The CDR3 DNA reads as TGTGCCAGCAGTCCCTTAGGACAGAACTACAATGAGCAGTTCTTC. Residues: CASSPLGQNYNEQFF.

The chain couples TRBV28 to TRBJ1-6; 7 nucleotides match TRBD1. Unmatched junction bases numbered 14, after V lost 5 bases and J lost 4 bases. This CDR3 has 18 residues. Per germline, CDR1 MDHEN and CDR2 SYDVKM. CDR3 in amino acids: CASSPERAVTGYNSPLHF. The DNA for the CDR3 is TGTGCCAGCAGTCCCGAAAGGGCCGTGACAGGGTATAATTCACCCCTCCACTTT.

This clone is a singleton in its sample. The chain carries TRBV6-6 and TRBJ1-4; D remains unclear. The CDR3 extends over 11 amino acids. Trimming cost V 6 bases and J 6 bases, with 5 bases left between them. Germline CDR1 and CDR2: MNHNY and SVGAGI (reference sequence). The CDR3 loop reads CASRSDEKLFF. CDR3 DNA: TGTGCCAGCAGATCGGATGAAAAACTGTTTTTT.

The V and J genes are TRBV24-1 and TRBJ2-2; TRBD2 matches 8 bases. Germline loops: CDR1 KGHDR, CDR2 SFDVKD. This CDR3 has 15 residues. J lost 6 bases, V lost 4 bases, and 6 bases had no gene match. CDR3 DNA sequence: TGTGCCACCAGTGACCCCGGCGGGAGGTCCGGGGAGCTGTTTTTT. Residues: CATSDPGGRSGELFF.

This chain connects TRBV2 to TRBJ2-2; D may be TRBD1 (5 bases). Per the germline V gene, CDR1 is SNHLY and CDR2 is FYNNEI. V was pared by 10 bases and J by 7 bases, with 13 bases between. The CDR3 is 12 amino acids. The DNA for the CDR3 is TGTGCCACTCAAGGGGATGGCGGGGAGCTGTTTTTT. It encodes CATQGDGGELFF.

The rearrangement joins TRBV2 to TRBJ1-6; D remains ambiguous. CDR3 length: 15 amino acids. In germline, CDR1 is SNHLY, CDR2 FYNNEI. Trimming took off 3 bases at V and 10 bases at J, with 16 bases between the two ends. In DNA, the CDR3 is TGTGCCAGCAGTGAGACCCGGGGAGAGAGATCACCCCTCCACTTT. Its translation: CASSETRGERSPLHF.

The chain is built from TRBV19 and TRBJ1-2; possibly TRBD1 for D (5 bases). CDR3 size: 13 residues. Germline loops: CDR1 LNHDA, CDR2 SQIVND (reference sequence). Trimming took 4 bases from V and 12 from J, leaving 18 bases between them. For the CDR3, the DNA is TGTGCCAGTAGTACAACAAGGGGCCCCCGGGACACCTTC. This gives the protein CASSTTRGPRDTF.

The chain combines TRBV28 with TRBJ2-3, with TRBD2 identical over 14 bases. This CDR3 is 15 amino acids long. V shed 5 bases, J shed 6 bases, and the junction held 4 bases outside the gene matches. Germline V gene lookup returns CDR1 MDHEN and CDR2 SYDVKM. The CDR3 DNA reads TGTGCCAGCAGTGTGACTAGCGGGGGGGCGGATACGCAGTATTTT. It is translated as CASSVTSGGADTQYF. Complete variable domain (other parts from reference TRBV28 and TRBJ2-3): DVKVTQSSRYLVKRTGEKVFLECVQDMDHENMFWYRQDPGLGLRLIYFSYDVKMKEKGDIPEGYSVSREKKERFSLILESASTNQTSMYLCASSVTSGGADTQYFGPGTRLTVL.

This chain uses TRBV6-5 with TRBJ1-6; no definite D call. From germline, CDR1 is MNHEY and CDR2 SVGAGI. CDR3 size: 14 residues. Trimming pared 4 bases from V and 5 bases from J, leaving 9 bases between. This chain's CDR3 is CASSSRGDNSPLHF. In DNA, the CDR3 is TGTGCCAGCAGTTCTCGGGGAGATAATTCACCCCTCCACTTT.

The chain carries TRBV7-2 and TRBJ2-7, with unresolved D. Trimming shortened V by 4 bases and J by 4 bases, and 11 bases separated the two germline ends. The CDR3 consists of 13 residues. CDR1 SGHTA and CDR2 FQGNSA come from the germline V gene. DNA for the CDR3: TGTGCCAGCAGCTCTCCCCCCTCTTACGAGCAGTACTTC. It translates to CASSSPPSYEQYF.

This clone was seen a single time. J is TRBJ2-2 and V is TRBV21-1; the tabulated D call, TRBD2, remains unverified against the DNA. TRBV21-1 represents a pseudogene. The CDR3 spans 16 residues. DNA of the CDR3: TGTGCCAGCAGCAAACATGTGGGGGGGGCCACCGGGGAGCTGTTTTTT. Protein: CASSKHVGGATGELFF.